This T cell receptor beta chain came from a study of Tregs in tolerant kidney transplant recipients. About the study: Recipients received nonmyeloablative bone marrow transplants from related graft donors, with transient mixed chimerism.

V was shortened by 6 bases and J by 1 base, with 18 bases between the two germline ends. The CDR3 covers 16 residues. CDR1 MNHNY and CDR2 SVGAGI come from the germline V gene (reference sequence). Using immunoSEQ multiplex PCR, the repertoire was profiled, and TCRdb retains in-frame clones only, with some absent. The sample has 60,000 to 65,000 clones, 95% to 98% seen once. Sequencing used Tregs from blood, obtained before the transplant. This rearrangement joins TRBV6-6 to TRBJ1-2, with a tentative D call TRBD1 (6 bases). The sequence derives from a human donor who received a combined kidney and bone marrow transplant. This chain's CDR3 is CASSTPRGWVNYGYTF. As DNA, the CDR3 is TGTGCCAGCAGCACCCCGAGGGGGTGGGTTAACTATGGCTACACCTTC.